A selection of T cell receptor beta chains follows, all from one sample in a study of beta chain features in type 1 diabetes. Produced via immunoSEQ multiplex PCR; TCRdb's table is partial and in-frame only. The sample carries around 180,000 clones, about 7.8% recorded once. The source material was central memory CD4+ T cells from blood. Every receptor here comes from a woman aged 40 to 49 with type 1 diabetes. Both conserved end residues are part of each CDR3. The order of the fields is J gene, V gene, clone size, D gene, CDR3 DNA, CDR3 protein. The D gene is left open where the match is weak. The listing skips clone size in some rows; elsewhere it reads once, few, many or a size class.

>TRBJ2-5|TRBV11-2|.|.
TGTGCCAGCAGCCTGCGGGGGCTGAGACAAGAGACCCAGTACTTC
CASSLRGLRQETQYF
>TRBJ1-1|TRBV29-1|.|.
TGCAGCGTAGAGTTTATTGGCACTGAAGCTTTCTTT
CSVEFIGTEAFF
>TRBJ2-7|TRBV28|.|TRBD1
TGTGCCAGCTTGTCGGGGACAGACCCTTACGAGCAGTACTTC
CASLSGTDPYEQYF
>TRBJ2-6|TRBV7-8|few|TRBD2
TGTGCCAGCAGCTTAAGACGGGGGGCTGGGGCCAACGTCCTGACTTTC
CASSLRRGAGANVLTF
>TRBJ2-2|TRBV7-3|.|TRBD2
TGTGCCAGCAGCTTCGGACTAGCGGGCGCCGGGGAGCTGTTTTTT
CASSFGLAGAGELFF
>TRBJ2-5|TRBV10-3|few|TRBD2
TGTGCCATCGCTGGCGGGAGTTACCAAGAGACCCAGTACTTC
CAIAGGSYQETQYF
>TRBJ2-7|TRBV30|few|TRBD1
TGTGCCTGGAGTTCCGACAGGGGGAAGCAGTACTTC
CAWSSDRGKQYF
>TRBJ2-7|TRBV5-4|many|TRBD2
TGTGCCAGCAGCTCCGCCGGGACTAGGACGAACTACGAGCAGTACTTC
CASSSAGTRTNYEQYF
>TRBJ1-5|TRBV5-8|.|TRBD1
TGTGCCAGCAGCTTGGATGGGACAGCTAGACCCAATCAGCCCCAGCATTTT
CASSLDGTARPNQPQHF
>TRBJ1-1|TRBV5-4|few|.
TGTGCCAGCAGCTTGGGGGCAGCGAACACTGAAGCTTTCTTT
CASSLGAANTEAFF
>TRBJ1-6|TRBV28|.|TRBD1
TGTGCCAGCAGCACAGTCTCCGGGACAGATTTACCCCTCCACTTT
CASSTVSGTDLPLHF
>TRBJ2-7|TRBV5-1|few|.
TGCGCCAGCAGCCCAGGGATCTACGAGCAGTACTTC
CASSPGIYEQYF
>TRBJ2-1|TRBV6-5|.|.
TGTGCCAGCGAGCCACGAAAGTATTACAATGAGCAGTTCTTC
CASEPRKYYNEQFF
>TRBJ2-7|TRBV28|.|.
TGTGCCAGCAGTTTACCTCGGGGGAACTCCTACGAGCAGTACTTC
CASSLPRGNSYEQYF
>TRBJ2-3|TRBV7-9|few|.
TGTGCCAGCAGCTTTTACGGGGAACTCACAGATACGCAGTATTTT
CASSFYGELTDTQYF
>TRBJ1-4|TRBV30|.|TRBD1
TGTGCCTGGAGCGACATTCAGGGGGCTAATGAAAAACTGTTTTTT
CAWSDIQGANEKLFF
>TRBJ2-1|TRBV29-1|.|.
TGCAGCGTTGGAGGTCCAAGCTCCTACAATGAGCAGTTCTTC
CSVGGPSSYNEQFF
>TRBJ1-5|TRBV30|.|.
TGTGCCTGGAGTGCAGGGTTGGATCAGCCCCAGCATTTT
CAWSAGLDQPQHF
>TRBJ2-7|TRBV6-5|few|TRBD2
TGTGCCAGCAGTTACCACCGGACTAGCGTTAGCGAGCAGTACTTC
CASSYHRTSVSEQYF
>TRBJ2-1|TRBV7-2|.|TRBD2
TGTGCCAGCAGCTTAGTCGGAGTAGCGGGAGGAAAAAGGAATGAGCAGTTCTTC
CASSLVGVAGGKRNEQFF
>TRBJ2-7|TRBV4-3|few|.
TGCGCCAGCAGCCAAGCACCGGACAGCTCCTACGAGCAGTACTTC
CASSQAPDSSYEQYF
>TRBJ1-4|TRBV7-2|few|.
TGTGCCAGCAGCTTCTCCCAGGGATCGAATGAAAAACTGTTTTTT
CASSFSQGSNEKLFF
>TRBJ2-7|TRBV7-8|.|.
TGTGCCAGCAGCTTAGGGGGAGTGGGTTTCTCCTACGAGCAGTACTTC
CASSLGGVGFSYEQYF
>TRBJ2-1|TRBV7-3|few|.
TGTGCCAGCAGCTTAAAGCATAGCGCAAGCTCCTACAATGAGCAGTTCTTC
CASSLKHSASSYNEQFF
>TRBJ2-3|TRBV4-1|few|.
TGCGCCAGCAGCCAAGATAGAAGCGGGCCTAGCACAGATACGCAGTATTTT
CASSQDRSGPSTDTQYF
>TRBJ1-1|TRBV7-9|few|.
TGTGCCAGCAGCCGGACAGAATCTAATTCTGAAGCTTTCTTT
CASSRTESNSEAFF
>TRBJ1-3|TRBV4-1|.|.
TGCGCCAGCAGCCAAGATATCCGAGCCACCATATATTTT
CASSQDIRATIYF
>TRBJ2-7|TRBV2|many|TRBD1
TGTGCCAGCGCCTACAGGGGGGCCTACGAGCAGTACTTC
CASAYRGAYEQYF
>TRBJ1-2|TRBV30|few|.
TGTGCCTGGAGTGGTGGACAGAAGTATGGCTACACCTTC
CAWSGGQKYGYTF
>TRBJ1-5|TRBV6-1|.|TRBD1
TGTGCCAGCTCGCGGGACAGCGGATTCCAGCCCCAGCATTTT
CASSRDSGFQPQHF
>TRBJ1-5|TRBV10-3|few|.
TGTGCCATTGGGGGGGGTCAGCCCCAGCATTTT
CAIGGGQPQHF
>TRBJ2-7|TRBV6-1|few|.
TGTGCCAGCGATCTAAGCCTCGCGCCCGGTTACGAGCAGTACTTC
CASDLSLAPGYEQYF
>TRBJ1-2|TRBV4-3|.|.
TGCGCCAGCAGCCAAGGGAGTTCAACGGTCGGCTACACCTTC
CASSQGSSTVGYTF
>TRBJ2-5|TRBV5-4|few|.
TGTGCCAGCAGCCCCTCGCGACAGCAAGAGACCCAGTACTTC
CASSPSRQQETQYF
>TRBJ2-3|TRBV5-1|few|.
TGCGCCAGCAGCTTTGAACAGGGCAGTACAGATACGCAGTATTTT
CASSFEQGSTDTQYF
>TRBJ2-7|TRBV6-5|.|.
TGTGCCAGCAGTTACTCGGCCGGTTTGAGGCGCGAGCAGTACTTC
CASSYSAGLRREQYF
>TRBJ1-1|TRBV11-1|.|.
TGTGCCAGCAGCTTACACGGCACTGAAGCTTTCTTT
CASSLHGTEAFF
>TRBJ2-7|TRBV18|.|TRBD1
TGTGCCAGCTCTCGTACAGGGGACGAGCAGTACTTC
CASSRTGDEQYF
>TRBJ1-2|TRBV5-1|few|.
TGCGCCAGCGCCCCACGGACACCAGAGCGTGGCTACACCTTC
CASAPRTPERGYTF